The 9 T cell receptor beta chains below were found in one sample sequenced in a study of blood T cell repertoires in COVID-19. The assay was immunoSEQ multiplex PCR, and TCRdb's table has in-frame clones only and misses some. The repertoire holds roughly 670,000 clones, with 85% to 90% as singletons. Sequencing was carried out using peripheral blood. The receptor set was obtained from a woman between 18 and 30 years old with acute or convalescent COVID-19.

This clone was observed once. CDR3 sequence: CASSQIAGVGYEQYF. CDR3 in DNA: TGCGCCAGCAGCCAAATAGCAGGGGTGGGGTACGAGCAGTACTTC. This chain uses TRBV4-1 with TRBJ2-7; D may be TRBD1 (6 bases). Germline V lookup: CDR1 MGHRA, CDR2 YSYEKL. There are 15 residues in the CDR3. Between the trimmed V and J ends, which lost 2 bases and 4 bases, there was a span of 15 bases.

This chain connects TRBV27 to TRBJ1-5; tentatively, D is TRBD1 (5 bases). V was clipped by 5 bases and J by 4 bases, with 15 bases between them. Per the germline V gene, CDR1 is MNHEY and CDR2 is SMNVEV (reference sequence). The CDR3 totals 15 residues. The CDR3 nucleotides are TGTGCCAGCAGTCCCTACTTCGGGGGGAATCAGCCCCAGCATTTT. As protein: CASSPYFGGNQPQHF.

The CDR3 DNA sequence: TGTGCCAGCTCAATCCGGGACAGTGAGGGGACAGATACGCAGTATTTT. Protein product: CASSIRDSEGTDTQYF. This chain connects TRBV18 to TRBJ2-3; 7 bases align to TRBD1. The CDR3 spans 16 residues. Germline lookup yields CDR1 KGHSH and CDR2 LQKENI. Trimming at V came to 5 bases and at J to 3 bases, leaving 11 bases not matched to a gene.

The genes are TRBV4-3 and TRBJ2-1; no clear D. The CDR3 loop spans 15 amino acids. Trimming shortened V by 0 bases and J by 5 bases, and 11 bases separated the two germline ends. Germline-derived CDR1 and CDR2 are LGHNA and YSLEER. CDR3 loop: CASSQEVTVHNEQFF. CDR3 DNA sequence: TGCGCCAGCAGCCAAGAAGTTACAGTCCACAATGAGCAGTTCTTC.

The chain joins TRBV5-5 to TRBJ1-1; no reliable D call. This CDR3 spans 14 amino acids. CDR1 and CDR2 from the germline V gene are SGHKS and YYEKEE (reference sequence). V gave up 1 base and J gave up 5 bases, with 12 bases separating them. CDR3 bases: TGTGCCAGCAGCTTGCCCCTCGGGAATACTGAAGCTTTCTTT. This gives the protein CASSLPLGNTEAFF.

The J gene is TRBJ2-7, the V gene TRBV18; 9 bases fit TRBD1. The CDR3 has 15 amino acids. V trimming: 8 bases; J trimming: 3 bases; junction bases outside the gene matches: 11. Germline values: CDR1 KGHSH, CDR2 LQKENI. The CDR3: CASRPPGTGNYEQYF. CDR3 in DNA: TGTGCCAGCCGCCCCCCCGGGACAGGGAACTACGAGCAGTACTTC.

The CDR3 protein is CASSEAGEAFF. The CDR3 DNA reads TGTGCCAGCAGCGAGGCGGGGGAAGCTTTCTTT. The V and J genes are TRBV2 and TRBJ1-1; D gene unclear. Trimming left V 6 bases short and J 8 bases short, with 10 bases between. The CDR3 spans 11 residues. CDR1 and CDR2 from the germline V gene are SNHLY and FYNNEI.

This clone is a singleton in its sample. The genes are TRBV6-4 and TRBJ1-1; 10 bases agree with TRBD1. V dropped 6 bases and J dropped 2; count of bases not matched to a gene: 9. There are 16 residues in the CDR3. Germline V lookup: CDR1 MRHNA, CDR2 SNTAGT. CDR3 amino acids: CASRRTGGSVNTEAFF. CDR3 DNA: TGTGCCAGCAGACGGACAGGGGGGTCAGTTAACACTGAAGCTTTCTTT.

This clone has a single count. The chain carries TRBV13 and TRBJ1-4, with no clear D. V gave up 5 bases and J gave up 10 bases, with 17 bases separating them. CDR1 is PRHDT, CDR2 FYEKMQ, per germline (reference sequence). The CDR3 consists of 14 residues. The CDR3 DNA reads as TGTGCCAGCAGCCTCACGGCGGCGCACGGAAAACTGTTTTTT. This encodes CASSLTAAHGKLFF.